This T cell receptor beta chain was retrieved from a study of blood T cell repertoires in COVID-19. Study-wide background: From the United States, Italy and Spain came samples of acute and convalescent COVID-19. Sources were T cells, B-cell-depleted T cells, or PBMCs; the material itself was cDNA or gDNA.

Trimming left V 2 bases short and J 4 bases short, with 6 bases between. Germline-derived CDR1 and CDR2 are MRHNA and SNTAGT. This CDR3 comprises 13 residues. Per the original methods: Nucleated cell counts were estimated from reference gene primer amplification. Method: immunoSEQ multiplex PCR; TCRdb's copy keeps in-frame clones and lacks some. D and trimming were read from the DNA, whereas the V and J calls and clone size are those reported in that table. The sample includes some 66,000 clones, about 82% of them seen just once. Sequencing used peripheral blood. The sequence came from a man over 45 with active COVID-19. This chain connects TRBV6-4 to TRBJ1-5; tentatively, D is TRBD1 (5 bases). The CDR3 DNA is TGTGCCAGCAGTGACGGGGGGAATCAGCCCCAGCATTTT. Protein sequence: CASSDGGNQPQHF.